These 21 T cell receptor beta chains originate from one sample sequenced in a study of cytomegalovirus exposure and HLA in healthy donors. Vbeta (60) and Jbeta (13) primers were used in the PCR. The table came from immunoSEQ multiplex PCR; TCRdb's copy has only in-frame clones and leaves some out. Of 140,000 to 150,000 clones listed, around three quarters are singletons. The sample consisted of PBMCs. These receptors originate from a man aged 40-55 years in good health and CMV-seropositive.

The rearrangement links TRBV6-5 to TRBJ2-7, with TRBD1 matching over 9 bases. Trimming removed 5 bases from V and 4 bases from J; junction bases left unmatched: 9. This CDR3 has 15 residues. Looked up from germline, CDR1 is MNHEY and CDR2 is SVGAGI. The DNA of the CDR3 is TGTGCCAGCAGTGCGCCGGGACAGGGATCTTACGAGCAGTACTTC. It translates to CASSAPGQGSYEQYF.

The chain uses TRBV30 and TRBJ1-4, with D maybe TRBD1 (5 bases). The CDR3 is made up of 14 amino acids. The V and J ends lost 4 bases and 5 bases respectively, with 14 bases between them. Looked up from germline, CDR1 is GTSNPN and CDR2 is SVGIG (reference sequence). The CDR3 coding sequence is TGTGCCTGGACCCCGGGGGGGTCAAATGAAAAACTGTTTTTT. It encodes CAWTPGGSNEKLFF. The whole variable domain, remainder taken from reference TRBV30 and TRBJ1-4, is SQTIHQWPATLVQPVGSPLSLECTVEGTSNPNLYWYRQAAGRGLQLLFYSVGIGQISSEVPQNLSASRPQDRQFILSSKKLLLSDSGFYLCAWTPGGSNEKLFFGSGTQLSVL.

The rearrangement joins TRBV9 to TRBJ2-1; D may be TRBD2 (5 bases). The CDR3 has 12 residues. V was clipped by 4 bases and J by 6 bases, with 8 bases between them. Germline V gene lookup returns CDR1 SGDLS and CDR2 YYNGEE. The CDR3 is CASSTSVNEQFF. The CDR3 DNA sequence: TGTGCCAGCAGCACTAGTGTCAATGAGCAGTTCTTC.

The gene calls are TRBV6-6 and TRBJ2-5; 8 bases are shared with TRBD1. Germline values: CDR1 MNHNY, CDR2 SVGAGI (reference sequence). The CDR3 loop spans 14 amino acids. V shed 6 bases, J shed 6 bases, and the junction held 9 bases outside the gene matches. DNA of the CDR3: TGTGCCAGCAGATCCGGGACAGGAGAACAGACCCAGTACTTC. Translated: CASRSGTGEQTQYF.

The chain is built from TRBV7-2 and TRBJ1-1; TRBD1 matches 7 bases. V shed 6 bases, J shed 2 bases, and the junction held 6 bases outside the gene matches. This CDR3 region has 14 residues. CDR1 SGHTA and CDR2 FQGNSA come from the germline V gene. As DNA, the CDR3 is TGTGCCAGCAGTCTGACAGGGATTAACACTGAAGCTTTCTTT. Amino acid sequence: CASSLTGINTEAFF.

This chain joins TRBV7-9 and TRBJ2-7, with D possibly being TRBD2 (5 bases). The V and J ends lost 4 bases and 1 base respectively, with 14 bases between them. CDR1 is SEHNR and CDR2 is FQNEAQ in the germline V gene (reference sequence). The CDR3 totals 15 residues. The CDR3 DNA reads as TGTGCCAGCAGCTCCAGCGGCCGTGGATCCTACGAGCAGTACTTC. As protein: CASSSSGRGSYEQYF.

The chain couples TRBV27 to TRBJ2-3, with 7 bases that match TRBD1. The CDR3 has 15 amino acids. V trimming: 6 bases; J trimming: 1 base; junction bases outside the gene matches: 7. CDR1 and CDR2 (germline): MNHEY, SMNVEV (reference sequence). In DNA, the CDR3 is TGTGCCAGCAGCCCGAGGGGGCCGGGCACAGATACGCAGTATTTT. This codes for CASSPRGPGTDTQYF.

About this clone itself: Relative to the germline gene, one junction end is altered; a read error may explain this. The V gene is TRBV19, the J gene TRBJ2-1, with 7 bases identical to TRBD2. Germline lookup yields CDR1 LNHDA and CDR2 SQIVND (reference sequence). The CDR3 extends over 13 amino acids. CDR3 in amino acids: CASSMILEGGRVF. CDR3 bases: TGTGCCAGTAGTATGATCCTTGAGGGAGGGAGGGTCTTC.

Remarks on this clone: Other DNA sequences from this sample encode an identical CDR3 as well. The chain employs TRBV20-1 and TRBJ1-2; D might be TRBD1 (5 bases). V was pared by 3 bases and J by 5 bases, with 7 bases between. This CDR3 contains 11 residues. Germline lookup yields CDR1 DFQATT and CDR2 SNEGSKA (reference sequence). The CDR3 protein is CSASAGYGYTF. For the CDR3, the DNA is TGCAGTGCTAGCGCAGGGTATGGCTACACCTTC.

The CDR3 here is CASSASAFGREETQYF. CDR3 nucleotides: TGTGCCAGCAGCGCGAGCGCCTTTGGCAGGGAAGAGACCCAGTACTTC. This chain joins TRBV7-9 and TRBJ2-5, with D maybe TRBD1 (5 bases). Looked up from germline, CDR1 is SEHNR and CDR2 is FQNEAQ (reference sequence). Deletions cut 5 bases from V and 3 bases from J, with 19 bases between. The CDR3 covers 16 residues.

The chain is built from TRBV7-2 and TRBJ2-1; 8 positions agree with TRBD2. V lost 3 bases, J lost 2 bases, and 3 bases stayed unmatched. This CDR3 contains 15 residues. Germline V gene data show CDR1 as SGHTA and CDR2 as FQGNSA. This CDR3 reads CASSFGGRPYNEQFF. DNA for the CDR3: TGTGCCAGCAGCTTTGGCGGGAGGCCCTACAATGAGCAGTTCTTC.

To note about this clone: Sequence at one end of the junction differs from germline and may be a read error. The chain has TRBV5-1 and TRBJ1-1; 7 nucleotides align to TRBD1. This CDR3 has 14 residues. Germline CDR1 reads SGHRS; CDR2 reads YFSETQ. The CDR3 is CASSLGTEVTEAFF. CDR3 DNA: TGCGCCAGCAGTTTGGGGACAGAGGTCACTGAAGCTTTCTTT.

The gene calls are TRBV7-9 and TRBJ2-5; D not certain. Trimming left V 2 bases short and J 5 bases short, with 3 bases between. The CDR3 is 11 amino acids. From germline, CDR1 is SEHNR and CDR2 FQNEAQ (reference sequence). The CDR3 loop reads CASSLYETQYF. The CDR3 DNA reads as TGTGCCAGCAGCTTATATGAGACCCAGTACTTC. Looking up the rest from reference TRBV7-9 and TRBJ2-5 gives the full variable domain: DTGVSQNPRHKITKRGQNVTFRCDPISEHNRLYWYRQTLGQGPEFLTYFQNEAQLEKSRLLSDRFSAERPKGSFSTLEIQRTEQGDSAMYLCASSLYETQYFGPGTRLLVL.

The CDR3 loop is CASSFGVAGASGDTQYF. CDR3 bases: TGTGCCAGCAGCTTTGGGGTAGCGGGAGCCTCCGGGGATACGCAGTATTTT. The gene calls are TRBV7-9 and TRBJ2-3, with TRBD2 matching over 9 bases. Trimming removed 3 bases from V and 6 bases from J; junction bases left unmatched: 13. The germline V gene encodes CDR1 SEHNR and CDR2 FQNEAQ (reference sequence). The CDR3 loop spans 17 amino acids.

The chain employs TRBV9 and TRBJ2-3; 12 nucleotides line up with TRBD1. The V segment lost 2 bases and the J segment 3 bases; nucleotides outside the gene matches: 7. CDR1 and CDR2 (germline): SGDLS, YYNGEE. CDR3 length equals 17 residues. The CDR3 nucleotides are TGTGCCAGCAGCGTTGGGTTGGGACAGGGGGCGACAGATACGCAGTATTTT. Translated: CASSVGLGQGATDTQYF. Using reference TRBV9 and TRBJ2-3 for the parts outside the CDR3, the full variable domain is DSGVTQTPKHLITATGQRVTLRCSPRSGDLSVYWYQQSLDQGLQFLIQYYNGEERAKGNILERFSAQQFPDLHSELNLSSLELGDSALYFCASSVGLGQGATDTQYFGPGTRLTVL.

The chain recombines TRBV11-2 with TRBJ2-5; D remains unclear. V was cut by 3 bases and J by 0 bases, with 5 bases left in between. Germline values: CDR1 SGHAT, CDR2 FQNNGV. The CDR3 consists of 13 residues. The CDR3 DNA sequence: TGTGCCAGCAGCTTCACATACCAAGAGACCCAGTACTTC. This translates into CASSFTYQETQYF.

The gene calls are TRBV7-6 and TRBJ2-7; a weak D match, TRBD2 (6 bases). Germline CDR1 reads SGHVS; CDR2 reads FNYEAQ. The CDR3 is made up of 14 amino acids. Trimming pared 5 bases from V and 4 bases from J, leaving 15 bases between. The CDR3 bases are TGTGCCAGCAGCGCAAGCGGGCCAGATTACGAGCAGTACTTC. It translates to CASSASGPDYEQYF. Supplemented by reference TRBV7-6 and TRBJ2-7, the full variable domain reads GAGVSQSPRYKVTKRGQDVALRCDPISGHVSLYWYRQALGQGPEFLTYFNYEAQQDKSGLPNDRFSAERPEGSISTLTIQRTEQRDSAMYRCASSASGPDYEQYFGPGTRLTVT.

This clone was detected only a few times. The chain joins TRBV18 to TRBJ2-5, with a tentative D call TRBD1 (5 bases). The J call may not be correct, given that the DNA end is closer to TRBJ2-7. CDR1 and CDR2 from the germline V gene are KGHSH and LQKENI. The CDR3 sequence is 13 residues long. The CDR3 region is CASRPDSSYEQYF. CDR3 in DNA: TGTGCCAGCCGACCTGACAGTTCCTACGAGCAGTACTTC.

The genes are TRBV7-9 and TRBJ1-3; D unresolved. The last part of the DNA fits TRBJ2-2 better; the J call may be wrong. This CDR3 contains 11 residues. Germline-derived CDR1 and CDR2 are SEHNR and FQNEAQ (reference sequence). The CDR3 nucleotides are TGTGCCAGCAGCTTAGCTGGGGAGCTGTTTTTT. This translates into CASSLAGELFF.

The rearrangement uses TRBV18 and TRBJ2-1; tentatively, D is TRBD2 (5 bases). V shed 1 base and J shed 0 bases, with 7 bases lying between them. The CDR3 covers 15 residues. Looked up from germline, CDR1 is KGHSH and CDR2 is LQKENI. The CDR3 protein is CASSPRERSYNEQFF. CDR3 DNA: TGTGCCAGCTCACCACGGGAGCGCTCCTACAATGAGCAGTTCTTC.

The chain has TRBV6-5 and TRBJ1-2; TRBD1 might be the D (5 bases). V was pared by 2 bases and J by 4 bases, with 17 bases between. The CDR3 is 16 residues long. The germline V gene encodes CDR1 MNHEY and CDR2 SVGAGI. As DNA, the CDR3 is TGTGCCAGCAGTTACAGGCCGCAGGGAAGAAGCTATGGCTACACCTTC. As protein: CASSYRPQGRSYGYTF.